Listed below are T cell receptor beta chains from one sample, sequenced in a study of cytotoxic CD8 clonotypes in ibrutinib-treated CLL. Some clones are missing from TCRdb's copy, which holds only in-frame ones; the method was immunoSEQ multiplex PCR. The data contain around 140,000 clones, over 75% of them singletons. The sequencing used PBMCs, collected after 24 months of ibrutinib treatment. The origin of the receptors is a human donor with chronic lymphocytic leukemia. CDR3s include the opening cysteine and the closing phenylalanine or tryptophan. A D gene is named only where the DNA matches it firmly. Clone sizes are given selectively: once, few, many, or a class where the clone is expanded.

>TRBJ1-5|.|few|TRBV6-1|12
CASSEKDQPQHF
TGTGCCAGCAGTGAAAAGGATCAGCCCCAGCATTTT
>TRBJ2-4|TRBD1|.|TRBV14|15
CASSQGDRATSIQYF
TGTGCCAGCAGCCAAGGGGACAGGGCCACGAGCATTCAGTACTTC
>TRBJ2-1|.|.|TRBV7-2|13
CASSLGPGDEQFF
TGTGCCAGCAGCTTAGGGCCGGGGGATGAGCAGTTCTTC
>TRBJ2-4|.|.|TRBV5-1|14
CASSLGREVDIQYF
TGCGCCAGCAGCTTGGGTCGCGAGGTGGACATTCAGTACTTC
>TRBJ1-4|.|.|TRBV7-9|16
CASSLFRETTNEKLFF
TGTGCCAGCAGCCTCTTTCGGGAGACAACTAATGAAAAACTGTTTTTT
>TRBJ1-5|.|.|TRBV27|13
CASSLTANQPQHF
TGTGCCAGCAGTTTGACCGCTAATCAGCCCCAGCATTTT
>TRBJ2-7|TRBD1|.|TRBV5-1|15
CASSNQGASSYEQYF
TGCGCCAGCAGCAACCAGGGGGCCTCCTCCTACGAGCAGTACTTC
>TRBJ2-7|TRBD1|.|TRBV7-8|15
CASSLAYRGAYEQYF
TGTGCCAGCAGCTTAGCGTACAGGGGCGCCTACGAGCAGTACTTC
>TRBJ1-5|.|.|TRBV6-1|12
CASEQSNQPQHF
TGTGCCAGCGAACAGAGCAATCAGCCCCAGCATTTT
>TRBJ1-1|.|.|TRBV5-4|15
CASSVNRELVTEAFF
TGTGCCAGCAGCGTGAACAGGGAGTTGGTTACTGAAGCTTTCTTT
>TRBJ2-1|.|.|TRBV10-3|13
CAISDGSINEQFF
TGTGCCATCAGTGACGGGAGTATAAATGAGCAGTTCTTC
>TRBJ2-1|TRBD1|.|TRBV25-1|14
CASSQRQGGYEQFF
TGTGCCAGCAGTCAAAGACAGGGGGGCTATGAGCAGTTCTTC